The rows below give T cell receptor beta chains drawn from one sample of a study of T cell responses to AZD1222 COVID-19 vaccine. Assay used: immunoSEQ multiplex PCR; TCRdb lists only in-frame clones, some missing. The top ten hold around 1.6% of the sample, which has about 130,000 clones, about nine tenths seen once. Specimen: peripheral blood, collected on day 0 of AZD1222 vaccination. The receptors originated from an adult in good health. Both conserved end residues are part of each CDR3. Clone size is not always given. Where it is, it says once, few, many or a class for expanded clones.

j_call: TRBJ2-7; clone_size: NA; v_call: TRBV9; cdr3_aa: CASSVGWGFRGSYEQYF
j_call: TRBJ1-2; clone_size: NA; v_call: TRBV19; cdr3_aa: CASSVSGGDYGYTF
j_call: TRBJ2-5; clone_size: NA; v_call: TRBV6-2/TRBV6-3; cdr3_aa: CASSYSKRFRAGQLETQYF
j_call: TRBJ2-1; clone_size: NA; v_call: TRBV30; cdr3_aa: CACGGNEQFF
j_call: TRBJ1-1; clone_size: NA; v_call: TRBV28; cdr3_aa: CASDTPTEGGPAFF
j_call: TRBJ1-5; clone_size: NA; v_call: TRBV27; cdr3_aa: CASSLKDGNNQPQHF
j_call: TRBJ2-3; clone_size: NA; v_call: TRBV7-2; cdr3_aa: CASSLAITDTQYF
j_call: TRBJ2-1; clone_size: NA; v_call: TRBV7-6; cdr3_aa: CASSDGAGLVYNEQFF
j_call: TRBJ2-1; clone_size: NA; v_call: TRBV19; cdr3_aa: CASHEGGTGPREQFF
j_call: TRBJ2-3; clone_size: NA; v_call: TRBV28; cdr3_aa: CASSLYGTTDTQYF
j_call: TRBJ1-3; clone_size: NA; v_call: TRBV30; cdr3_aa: CAWTSGQGRNTIYF
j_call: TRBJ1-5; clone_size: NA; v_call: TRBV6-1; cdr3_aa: CASSEALGDRGYNQPQHF
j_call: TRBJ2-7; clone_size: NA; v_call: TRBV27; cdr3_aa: CASTPAGGGGSYEQYF
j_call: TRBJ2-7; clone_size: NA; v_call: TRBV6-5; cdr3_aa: CASSLQGGPVGEQYF
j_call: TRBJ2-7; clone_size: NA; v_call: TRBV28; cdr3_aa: CAGWRGPGYEQYF
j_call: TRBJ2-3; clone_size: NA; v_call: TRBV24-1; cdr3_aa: CATSDASGSTDTQYF
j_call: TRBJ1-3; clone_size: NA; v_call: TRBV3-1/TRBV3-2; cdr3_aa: CASSQEDQDGNTIYF
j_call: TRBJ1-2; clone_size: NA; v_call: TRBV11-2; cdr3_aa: CASSSTRDSLRGYTF
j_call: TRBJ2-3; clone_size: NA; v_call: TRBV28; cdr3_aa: CASSGSGGLRRQYF
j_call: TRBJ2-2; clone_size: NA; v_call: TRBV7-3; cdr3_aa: CASSYDRGAGELFF
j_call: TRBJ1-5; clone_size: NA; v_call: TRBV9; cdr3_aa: CASSAGTFQPQHF
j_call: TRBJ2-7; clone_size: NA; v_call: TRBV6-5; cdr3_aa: CASRDRAFSYEQYF
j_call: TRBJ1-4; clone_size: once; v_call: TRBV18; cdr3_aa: CASSPFGLATNEKLFF
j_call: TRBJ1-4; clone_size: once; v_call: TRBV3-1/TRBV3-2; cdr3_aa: CASSQSSGASCF
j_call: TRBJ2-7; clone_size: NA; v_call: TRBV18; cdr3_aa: CASSPRERSYEQYF
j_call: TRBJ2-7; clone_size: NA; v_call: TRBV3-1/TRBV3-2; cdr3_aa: CASSPGPSIGGQYF
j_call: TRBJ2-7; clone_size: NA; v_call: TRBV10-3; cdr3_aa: CAIASQHEQYF
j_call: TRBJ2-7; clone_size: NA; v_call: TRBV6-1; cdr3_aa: CASSDLAGASYEQYF
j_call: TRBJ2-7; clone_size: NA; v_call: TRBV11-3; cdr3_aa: CASSLYRDYEQYF
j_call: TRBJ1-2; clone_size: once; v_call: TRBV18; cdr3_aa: CASSPTSDYGYTF
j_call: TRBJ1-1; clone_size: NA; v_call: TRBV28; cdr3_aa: CATQSSGTGVTEAFF
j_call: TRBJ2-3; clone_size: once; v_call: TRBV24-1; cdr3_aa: CATSGQGETDTQYF
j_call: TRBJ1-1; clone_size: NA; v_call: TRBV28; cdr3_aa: CASGLGQGNTEAFF
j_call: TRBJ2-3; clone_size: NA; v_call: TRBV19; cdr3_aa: CASSIMRRGGADTQYF
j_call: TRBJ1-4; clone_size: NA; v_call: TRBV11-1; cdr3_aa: CASSQRFRGEEKLFF
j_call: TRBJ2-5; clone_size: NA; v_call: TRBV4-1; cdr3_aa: CASSQWTGVGETQYF
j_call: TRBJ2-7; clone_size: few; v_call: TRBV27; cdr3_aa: CASSLLQGTVREQYF
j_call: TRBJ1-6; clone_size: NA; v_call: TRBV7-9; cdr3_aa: CASSPPGSSYNSPLHF
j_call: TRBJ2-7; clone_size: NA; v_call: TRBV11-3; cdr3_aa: CASSLGPDYEQYF
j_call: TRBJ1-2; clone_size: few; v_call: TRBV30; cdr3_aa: CAWRQGGAQNYGYTF
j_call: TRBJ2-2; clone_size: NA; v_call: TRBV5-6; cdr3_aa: CASISFVWGATGELFF
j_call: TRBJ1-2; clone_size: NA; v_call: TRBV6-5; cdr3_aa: CASSPGTGFGYGYTF
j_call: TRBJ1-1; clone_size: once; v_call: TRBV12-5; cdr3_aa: CASGPKREAFF
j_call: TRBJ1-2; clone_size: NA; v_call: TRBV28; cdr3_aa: CASSGDRAYGYTF
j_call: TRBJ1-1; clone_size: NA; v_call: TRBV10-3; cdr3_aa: CASHEGPTEAFF
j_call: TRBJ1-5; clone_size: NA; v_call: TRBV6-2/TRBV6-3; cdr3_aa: CASSEASVGQPQHF
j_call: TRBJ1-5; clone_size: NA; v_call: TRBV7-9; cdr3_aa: CASSLVGDRPQHF
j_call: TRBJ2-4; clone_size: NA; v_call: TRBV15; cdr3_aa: CATSPYRDRDAIQYF
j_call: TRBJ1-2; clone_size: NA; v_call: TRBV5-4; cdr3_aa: CASSLGGINYGYTF
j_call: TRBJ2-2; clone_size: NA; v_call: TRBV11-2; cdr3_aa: CASSPLGAAISNTGELFF
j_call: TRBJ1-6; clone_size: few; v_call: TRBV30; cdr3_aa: CACTDRGFSPLHF
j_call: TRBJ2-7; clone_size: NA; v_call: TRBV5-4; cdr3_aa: CASSFSGSSEQYF
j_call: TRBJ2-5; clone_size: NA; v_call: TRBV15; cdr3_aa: CATSPMYQETQYF
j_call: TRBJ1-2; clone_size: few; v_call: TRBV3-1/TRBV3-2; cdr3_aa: CASSQGQGGGYTF